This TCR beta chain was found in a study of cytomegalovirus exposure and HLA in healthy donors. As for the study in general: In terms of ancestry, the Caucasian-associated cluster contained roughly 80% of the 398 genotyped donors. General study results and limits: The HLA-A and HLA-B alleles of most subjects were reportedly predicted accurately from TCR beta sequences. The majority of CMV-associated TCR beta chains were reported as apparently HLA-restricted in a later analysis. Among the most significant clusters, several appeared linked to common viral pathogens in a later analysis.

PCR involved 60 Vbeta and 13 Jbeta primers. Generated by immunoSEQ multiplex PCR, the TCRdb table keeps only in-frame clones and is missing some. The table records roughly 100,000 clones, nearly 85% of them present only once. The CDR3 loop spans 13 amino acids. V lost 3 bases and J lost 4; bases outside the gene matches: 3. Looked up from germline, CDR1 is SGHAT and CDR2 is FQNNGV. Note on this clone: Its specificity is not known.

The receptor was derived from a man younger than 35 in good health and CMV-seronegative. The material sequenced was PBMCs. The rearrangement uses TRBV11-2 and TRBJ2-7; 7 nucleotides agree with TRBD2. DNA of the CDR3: TGTGCCAGCAGCTTGGGGGAGGGTTACGAGCAGTACTTC. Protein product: CASSLGEGYEQYF.